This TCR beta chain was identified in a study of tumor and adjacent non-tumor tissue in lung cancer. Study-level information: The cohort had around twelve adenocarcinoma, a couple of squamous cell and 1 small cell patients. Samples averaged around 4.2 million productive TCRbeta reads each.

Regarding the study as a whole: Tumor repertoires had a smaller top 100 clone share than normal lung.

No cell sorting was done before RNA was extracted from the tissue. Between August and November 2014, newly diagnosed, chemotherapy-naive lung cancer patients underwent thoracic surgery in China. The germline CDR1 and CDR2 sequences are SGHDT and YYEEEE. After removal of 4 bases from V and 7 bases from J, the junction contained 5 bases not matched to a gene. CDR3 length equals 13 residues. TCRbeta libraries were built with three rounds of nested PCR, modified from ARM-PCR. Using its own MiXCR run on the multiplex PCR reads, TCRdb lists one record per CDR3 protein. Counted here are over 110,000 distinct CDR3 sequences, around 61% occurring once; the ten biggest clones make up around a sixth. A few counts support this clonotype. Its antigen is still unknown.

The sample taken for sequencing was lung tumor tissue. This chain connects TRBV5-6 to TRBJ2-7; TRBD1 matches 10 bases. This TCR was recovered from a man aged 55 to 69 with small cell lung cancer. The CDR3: CASSGRDRGEQYV. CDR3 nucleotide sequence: TGTGCCAGCAGCGGTAGGGACAGGGGAGAGCAGTACGTC.